The T cell receptor beta chain under discussion was sequenced for a study of blood T cell repertoires in COVID-19. Study-level information: Spain, Italy and the United States supplied samples that represented acute and convalescent COVID-19. In each case, the material was cDNA or gDNA derived from T cells, B-cell-depleted T cells, or PBMCs.

The authors' processing: Reference gene primer amplification in the assay estimated nucleated cell counts. The table came from immunoSEQ multiplex PCR; TCRdb's copy has only in-frame clones and leaves some out. Clone size and the V and J calls come from that table; the DNA yielded D and trimming. This sample has almost 100,000 clones, with approximately 86% found just once. The CDR3 runs to 18 residues. V shed 5 bases, J shed 1 base, and the junction held 14 bases outside the gene matches. From germline, CDR1 is SGHTA and CDR2 FQGNSA. The receptor's source is a man aged 50 or older with acute or convalescent COVID-19. The sample consisted of peripheral blood. V is TRBV7-2 and J is TRBJ1-1; TRBD1 matches at 9 bases. The CDR3 reads CASSKHSGTGRKNTEAFF. The CDR3 nucleotides are TGTGCCAGCAGCAAACACTCCGGGACAGGGAGGAAGAACACTGAAGCTTTCTTT. The whole variable domain, filled in from reference TRBV7-2 and TRBJ1-1, reads GAGVSQSPSNKVTEKGKDVELRCDPISGHTALYWYRQSLGQGLEFLIYFQGNSAPDKSGLPSDRFSAERTGGSVSTLTIQRTQQEDSAVYLCASSKHSGTGRKNTEAFFGQGTRLTVV.